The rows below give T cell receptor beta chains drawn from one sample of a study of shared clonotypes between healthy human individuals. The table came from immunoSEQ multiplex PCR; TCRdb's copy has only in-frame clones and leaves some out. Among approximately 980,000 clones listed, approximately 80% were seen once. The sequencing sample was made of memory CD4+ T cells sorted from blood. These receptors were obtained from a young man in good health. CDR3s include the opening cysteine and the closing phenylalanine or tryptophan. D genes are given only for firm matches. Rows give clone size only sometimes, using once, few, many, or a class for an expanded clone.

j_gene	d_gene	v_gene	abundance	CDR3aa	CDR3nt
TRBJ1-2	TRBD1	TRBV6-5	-	CASSLAGGGYTF	TGTGCCAGCAGTTTGGCAGGGGGCGGCTACACCTTC
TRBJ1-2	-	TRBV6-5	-	CASSYSNRFSFTF	TGTGCCAGCAGTTACTCGAACAGGTTCTCTTTTACCTTC
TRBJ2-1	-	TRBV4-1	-	CASSQDRGAEQFF	TGCGCCAGCAGCCAAGATAGGGGGGCTGAGCAGTTCTTC
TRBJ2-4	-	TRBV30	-	CAWSRDMVAKNIQYF	TGTGCCTGGAGCAGGGACATGGTAGCCAAAAACATTCAGTACTTC
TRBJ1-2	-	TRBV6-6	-	CASSSQGTGYGYTF	TGTGCCAGCAGTTCTCAGGGTACGGGCTATGGCTACACCTTC
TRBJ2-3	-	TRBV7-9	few	CASSFLEFPGDTQYF	TGTGCCAGCAGCTTCCTGGAGTTCCCCGGAGATACGCAGTATTTT
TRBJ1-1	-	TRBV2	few	CASSPQQGKNTEAFF	TGTGCCAGCAGTCCTCAACAAGGGAAGAACACTGAAGCTTTCTTT
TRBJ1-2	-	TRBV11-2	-	CASSFGAGNYGYTF	TGTGCCAGCAGCTTTGGTGCGGGTAACTATGGCTACACCTTC
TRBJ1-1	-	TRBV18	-	CASSPPGGGGTEAFF	TGTGCCAGCTCACCACCGGGAGGGGGAGGCACTGAAGCTTTCTTT
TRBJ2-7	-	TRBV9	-	CASSLGAIRDPAYEQYF	TGTGCCAGCAGCCTAGGCGCAATCCGGGACCCAGCCTACGAGCAGTACTTC
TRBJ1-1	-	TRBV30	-	CAWRSSKGYTEAFF	TGTGCCTGGAGATCCTCTAAGGGGTACACTGAAGCTTTCTTT
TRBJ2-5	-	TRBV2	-	CASTRGQETQYF	TGTGCCAGCACACGGGGGCAAGAGACCCAGTACTTC
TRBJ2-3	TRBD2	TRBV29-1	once	CSVAQGGMVDTQYF	TGCAGCGTTGCTCAGGGAGGGATGGTGGATACGCAGTATTTT
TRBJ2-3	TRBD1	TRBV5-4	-	CASSSGQGRTDTQYF	TGTGCCAGCAGCTCGGGACAGGGGCGTACAGATACGCAGTATTTT
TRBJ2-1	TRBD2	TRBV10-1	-	CATSTGTSGRWDEQFF	TGCGCCACCAGTACAGGGACTAGCGGGAGATGGGATGAGCAGTTCTTC
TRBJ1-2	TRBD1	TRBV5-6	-	CASSLGGTDYGYTF	TGTGCCAGCAGCTTGGGTGGGACAGACTATGGCTACACCTTC
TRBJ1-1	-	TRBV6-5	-	CASSHPWGKNTEAFF	TGTGCCAGCAGTCATCCATGGGGAAAGAACACTGAAGCTTTCTTT
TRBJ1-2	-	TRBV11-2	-	CASSLSLGGSLNYGYTF	TGTGCCAGCAGCTTAAGTCTCGGGGGGAGCCTTAACTATGGCTACACCTTC
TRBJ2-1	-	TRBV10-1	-	CASRERESYNEQFF	TGCGCCAGCAGGGAACGGGAATCCTACAATGAGCAGTTCTTC
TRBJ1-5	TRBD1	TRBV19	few	CASSEQGTNQPQHF	TGTGCCAGTAGTGAACAGGGGACCAATCAGCCCCAGCATTTT
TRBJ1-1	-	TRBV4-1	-	CASSLNWGASTEAFF	TGCGCCAGCAGCCTAAACTGGGGAGCGAGCACTGAAGCTTTCTTT
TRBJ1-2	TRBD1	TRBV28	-	CASSTQGTGEGYTF	TGTGCCAGCAGTACACAGGGGACAGGGGAGGGCTACACCTTC
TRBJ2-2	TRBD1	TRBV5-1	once	CASSSGTGGYTGELFF	TGCGCCAGCAGCTCCGGGACAGGTGGTTACACCGGGGAGCTGTTTTTT
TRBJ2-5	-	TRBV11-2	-	CASSSTPISLTGQETQYF	TGTGCCAGCAGCTCGACCCCAATAAGTCTGACAGGTCAGGAGACCCAGTACTTC
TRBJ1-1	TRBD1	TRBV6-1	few	CASSVSGGNTEAFF	TGTGCCAGCAGCGTGTCAGGGGGGAACACTGAAGCTTTCTTT
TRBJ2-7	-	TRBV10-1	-	CASSDSGVGQYF	TGCGCCAGCAGTGACTCGGGGGTCGGGCAGTACTTC
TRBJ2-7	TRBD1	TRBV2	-	CASSENRGVSAYEQYF	TGTGCCAGCAGTGAGAACAGGGGAGTTAGCGCCTACGAGCAGTACTTC
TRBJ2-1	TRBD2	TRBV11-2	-	CASSLSTFAGGIYEQFF	TGTGCCAGCAGCTTATCGACATTTGCGGGGGGGATTTATGAGCAGTTCTTC
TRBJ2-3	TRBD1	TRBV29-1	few	CSVEASGTGGLSTDTQYF	TGCAGCGTTGAAGCCTCCGGGACAGGGGGGCTTAGCACAGATACGCAGTATTTT
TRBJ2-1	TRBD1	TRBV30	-	CAWSRGLGNEQFF	TGTGCCTGGAGTAGGGGGCTGGGCAATGAGCAGTTCTTC
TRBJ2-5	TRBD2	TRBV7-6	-	CAVRGERESWETQYF	TGTGCCGTAAGGGGGGAGCGGGAGTCGTGGGAGACCCAGTACTTC
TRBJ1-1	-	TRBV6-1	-	CASSETKPGGNTEAFF	TGTGCCAGCAGTGAAACTAAGCCCGGAGGGAACACTGAAGCTTTCTTT